The 32 T cell receptor beta chains reported below all come from one sample, sequenced in a study of T cell responses to AZD1222 COVID-19 vaccine. The table came from immunoSEQ multiplex PCR; TCRdb's copy has only in-frame clones and leaves some out. The data contain about 160,000 clones, roughly nine tenths of them singletons. The source was peripheral blood, collected on day 0 of AZD1222 vaccination. These receptor sequences come from an adult in good health.

V and J are TRBV14 and TRBJ2-5, with D unclear. Deletions cut 2 bases from V and 2 bases from J, with 6 bases between. CDR1 and CDR2 from the germline V gene are SGHDN and FVKESK. The CDR3 spans 13 residues. The CDR3 sequence is CASSQWLQETQYF. CDR3 bases: TGTGCCAGCAGCCAATGGCTGCAAGAGACCCAGTACTTC.

This chain joins TRBV5-4 and TRBJ1-1; TRBD1 matches at 7 bases. The CDR3 consists of 14 residues. With 3 bases clipped from V and 1 base from J, the junction kept 3 bases outside the gene matches. CDR1 is SGHNT and CDR2 is YYREEE in the germline V gene (reference sequence). In DNA form, the CDR3 reads TGTGCCAGCAGCTGGGGGGACAGGAACACTGAAGCTTTCTTT. As protein: CASSWGDRNTEAFF.

The chain joins TRBV11-2 to TRBJ2-7; 10 nucleotides agree with TRBD1. The CDR3 consists of 14 residues. Germline V lookup: CDR1 SGHAT, CDR2 FQNNGV. J was trimmed by 6 bases and V by 5 bases; bases with no gene match: 7. The CDR3 bases are TGTGCCAGCAGCCGGGACAGGGGACTCGGCGAGCAGTACTTC. It yields the protein CASSRDRGLGEQYF.

The genes are TRBV20-1 and TRBJ2-5; 10 bases agree with TRBD2. CDR1 DFQATT and CDR2 SNEGSKA come from the germline V gene (reference sequence). The CDR3 has 16 residues. V shed 3 bases, J shed 4 bases, and the junction held 11 bases outside the gene matches. CDR3 sequence reads: CSASFLAGVFLETQYF. CDR3 bases: TGCAGTGCTAGTTTCCTAGCGGGAGTTTTCCTAGAGACCCAGTACTTC.

The rearrangement uses TRBV7-9 and TRBJ1-5; 7 nucleotides line up with TRBD1. Looked up from germline, CDR1 is SEHNR and CDR2 is FQNEAQ (reference sequence). V shed 5 bases and J 2 bases; nucleotides not matched to a gene: 0. This CDR3 has 13 residues. CDR3 sequence reads: CASSGTGNQPQHF. CDR3 DNA: TGTGCCAGCAGCGGGACAGGCAATCAGCCCCAGCATTTT.

This clone was found once. In DNA, the CDR3 is TGTGCCAGCAGTTTATACGACGCATCCTATGGCTACACCTTC. Its translation: CASSLYDASYGYTF. The V call is TRBV27, the J call TRBJ1-2; D gene ambiguous. The length of the CDR3 is 14 residues. V gave up 1 base and J gave up 4 bases, with 10 bases separating them. Germline V gene sequence: CDR1 MNHEY, CDR2 SMNVEV (reference sequence).

This clone occurred a few times. V is TRBV6-4 and J is TRBJ1-1, with D possibly being TRBD1 (6 bases). There are 14 residues in the CDR3. V lost 5 bases and J lost 4, with 14 bases in between. Germline CDR1 reads MRHNA; CDR2 reads SNTAGT. As DNA, the CDR3 is TGTGCCAGCAGTATGGCAGGGGAGGGCACTGAAGCTTTCTTT. It translates to CASSMAGEGTEAFF.

This clone came up once. This chain links TRBV30 with TRBJ2-1, with 7 bases matching TRBD2. CDR3 length equals 15 residues. With V trimmed by 2 bases and J by 4 bases, 8 bases remained unmatched. Germline V gives CDR1 GTSNPN, CDR2 SVGIG (reference sequence). The CDR3 DNA sequence: TGTGCCTGGAGTCCCACTAAGCGGGGTTACAATGAGCAGTTCTTC. It codes for CAWSPTKRGYNEQFF. Variable domain in full (rest from reference TRBV30 and TRBJ2-1): SQTIHQWPATLVQPVGSPLSLECTVEGTSNPNLYWYRQAAGRGLQLLFYSVGIGQISSEVPQNLSASRPQDRQFILSSKKLLLSDSGFYLCAWSPTKRGYNEQFFGPGTRLTVL.

The chain is built from TRBV21-1 and TRBJ1-1. TRBV21-1 is a pseudogene segment. CDR3 length equals 20 residues. The CDR3 loop is CASSKWVGRQPNSMNTEAFF. The CDR3 DNA is TGTGCCAGCAGCAAATGGGTAGGGCGGCAGCCCAATTCTATGAACACTGAAGCTTTCTTT.

The J gene is TRBJ1-2, the V gene TRBV6-5; 7 bases line up with TRBD1. With V trimmed by 6 bases and J by 1 base, 8 bases remained unmatched. Germline V gene sequence: CDR1 MNHEY, CDR2 SVGAGI. CDR3 length: 15 residues. Written as DNA, the CDR3 is TGTGCCAGCAGATATCAGGGGGATTATAACTATGGCTACACCTTC. It specifies CASRYQGDYNYGYTF.

The CDR3 DNA reads as TGTGCCAGCAGCTCGGACGGGAGCTCTGGAAACACCATATATTTT. This sequence encodes CASSSDGSSGNTIYF. The chain employs TRBV7-2 and TRBJ1-3; the D is unclear. There are 15 residues in the CDR3. Trimming took off 4 bases at V and 0 bases at J, with 10 bases between the two ends. Per germline, CDR1 SGHTA and CDR2 FQGNSA.

Comment on this clone: Other DNA sequences in the sample encode the same CDR3. The chain is built from TRBV6-5 and TRBJ1-5, with 7 positions matching TRBD1. CDR1 and CDR2 (germline): MNHEY, SVGAGI. Trimming at V came to 0 bases and at J to 6 bases, leaving 5 bases not matched to a gene. CDR3 length: 15 residues. In DNA form, the CDR3 reads TGTGCCAGCAGTTACTCAGGGGGCGCGGGTCAGCCCCAGCATTTT. Translating gives CASSYSGGAGQPQHF.

This rearrangement joins TRBV19 to TRBJ1-5, with D perhaps matching TRBD1 (6 bases). Germline V gives CDR1 LNHDA, CDR2 SQIVND (reference sequence). Deletions cut 4 bases from V and 8 bases from J, with 12 bases between. The CDR3 consists of 13 residues. The CDR3: CASSRQVIEPQHF. The CDR3 DNA follows: TGTGCCAGTAGTAGACAGGTTATAGAGCCCCAGCATTTT.

This clone was detected only once. The chain has TRBV19 and TRBJ2-1, with D perhaps assigned TRBD1 or TRBD2 (5 bases each). In germline, CDR1 is LNHDA, CDR2 SQIVND (reference sequence). Trimming removed 2 bases from V and 8 bases from J, with 16 bases in between. The CDR3 loop spans 15 amino acids. The CDR3 loop is CASSISGGQGYEQFF. The CDR3 region has the DNA TGTGCCAGTAGTATATCCGGCGGGCAGGGCTATGAGCAGTTCTTC.

The rearrangement links TRBV20-1 to TRBJ2-4; D remains unclear. The germline V gene encodes CDR1 DFQATT and CDR2 SNEGSKA (reference sequence). Trimming left V 3 bases short and J 0 bases short, with 12 bases between. This CDR3 is 15 amino acids long. The CDR3 nucleotides are TGCAGTGCTAGTGTCTCCTCACTAGCCAAAAACATTCAGTACTTC. It yields the protein CSASVSSLAKNIQYF.

The V and J genes are TRBV19 and TRBJ2-1, with D tentatively TRBD2 (5 bases). Per germline, CDR1 LNHDA and CDR2 SQIVND (reference sequence). The CDR3 covers 15 residues. V was trimmed by 3 bases and J by 3 bases, leaving 12 bases between them. Here the CDR3 reads CASSMGGSSYNEQFF. In DNA, the CDR3 is TGTGCCAGTAGTATGGGTGGGAGTAGCTACAATGAGCAGTTCTTC.

The chain links TRBV6-5 to TRBJ1-1, with a weak D call TRBD1 (5 bases). CDR1 is MNHEY, CDR2 SVGAGI, per germline. Trimming left V 0 bases short and J 10 bases short, with 15 bases between. The CDR3 is 14 residues long. CDR3 amino acids: CASSYSRQGLRAFF. CDR3 sequence (DNA): TGTGCCAGCAGTTACTCGCGGCAGGGATTAAGAGCTTTCTTT.

The J gene is TRBJ1-5, the V gene TRBV5-4; 7 nucleotides align to TRBD1. The V and J ends lost 3 bases and 4 bases, in that order; junction bases with no gene match: 7. Germline V gives CDR1 SGHNT, CDR2 YYREEE (reference sequence). CDR3 length: 15 residues. CDR3: CASSSWDRPNQPQHF. CDR3 bases: TGTGCCAGCAGCTCCTGGGACAGACCAAATCAGCCCCAGCATTTT. Full variable domain (outside the CDR3, taken from reference TRBV5-4 and TRBJ1-5): ETGVTQSPTHLIKTRGQQVTLRCSSQSGHNTVSWYQQALGQGPQFIFQYYREEENGRGNFPPRFSGLQFPNYSSELNVNALELDDSALYLCASSSWDRPNQPQHFGDGTRLSIL.

J is TRBJ2-6 and V is TRBV11-3, with a possible D match to TRBD1 (6 bases). The CDR3 extends over 15 amino acids. Germline assignment: CDR1 SGHNT and CDR2 YENEEA. V gave up 5 bases and J gave up 0 bases, with 8 bases separating them. As DNA, the CDR3 is TGTGCCAGCAGCGCCAGGGGCTCTGGGGCCAACGTCCTGACTTTC. Its translation: CASSARGSGANVLTF.

V gene TRBV15 combines with J gene TRBJ1-1, with 7 bases aligning to TRBD1. The germline V gene has CDR1 LNHNV and CDR2 YYDKDF (reference sequence). The CDR3 loop spans 15 amino acids. V was clipped by 0 bases and J by 5 bases; unmatched bases: 6. The CDR3 coding sequence is TGTGCCACCAGCAGAGACCCTATACAGGGGACTGAAGCTTTCTTT. It specifies CATSRDPIQGTEAFF.

The chain has TRBV11-3 and TRBJ1-1; 8 bases are shared with TRBD1. The ends lost 3 bases at V and 1 base at J; junction bases unmatched: 4. Germline loops: CDR1 SGHNT, CDR2 YENEEA. CDR3 length: 15 amino acids. CDR3 in DNA: TGTGCCAGCAGCTTTCAGGGGGCGGGGAACACTGAAGCTTTCTTT. Amino acids: CASSFQGAGNTEAFF.

The chain employs TRBV5-1 and TRBJ2-7; 7 nucleotides align to TRBD1. Unmatched junction bases numbered 1, after V lost 0 bases and J lost 1 base. Germline V gene sequence: CDR1 SGHRS, CDR2 YFSETQ. The CDR3 totals 14 residues. The CDR3 DNA follows: TGCGCCAGCAGCTTGGGGGGACAGTCCTACGAGCAGTACTTC. This encodes CASSLGGQSYEQYF.

The chain has TRBV7-3 and TRBJ2-1; 9 nucleotides line up with TRBD2. There are 14 residues in the CDR3. Germline CDR1 and CDR2: SGHTA and FQGTGA. Unmatched junction bases numbered 6, after V lost 6 bases and J lost 6 bases. CDR3 sequence reads: CASSPSGISNEQFF. DNA of the CDR3: TGTGCCAGCAGTCCTAGCGGGATAAGCAATGAGCAGTTCTTC.

As DNA, the CDR3 is TGTGCCAGCAGTTTTACAGGACATCAAGAGACCCAGTACTTC. Translating it yields CASSFTGHQETQYF. The V and J genes are TRBV6-5 and TRBJ2-5; weak D call: TRBD1 (5 bases). The germline CDR1 and CDR2 sequences are MNHEY and SVGAGI. Trimming removed 4 bases from V and 2 bases from J, with 11 bases in between. This CDR3 has 14 residues.

Only one count was recorded for this clone. The chain combines TRBV6-5 with TRBJ1-1; D might be TRBD1 (6 bases). Trimming cost V 0 bases and J 5 bases, with 7 bases left between them. The CDR3 loop spans 13 amino acids. CDR1 and CDR2 (germline): MNHEY, SVGAGI. Here the CDR3 DNA reads TGTGCCAGCAGTTACTCCACAGGGACTGAAGCTTTCTTT. This translates into CASSYSTGTEAFF.

CDR3 sequence (DNA): TGTGCCAGCAGCTTAGGAGGGGCGGGTGAAAAACTGTTTTTT. Its translation is CASSLGGAGEKLFF. The chain joins TRBV7-2 to TRBJ1-4, with D perhaps TRBD1 (5 bases). V lost 1 base and J lost 7, with 10 bases in between. Germline V gene data show CDR1 as SGHTA and CDR2 as FQGNSA. CDR3 size: 14 residues.

The chain recombines TRBV30 with TRBJ2-2; possible D gene TRBD2, 6 bases. The CDR3 totals 14 residues. From germline, CDR1 is GTSNPN and CDR2 SVGIG (reference sequence). The V gene lost 7 bases and the J gene lost 4 bases, with 16 bases spanning the gap. The CDR3 sequence is CASTKGLTTGELFF. CDR3 in DNA: TGTGCCTCGACGAAGGGACTTACCACCGGGGAGCTGTTTTTT.

This rearrangement joins TRBV6-2 or TRBV6-3 to TRBJ1-5; tentative D call: TRBD1 (5 bases). The length of the CDR3 is 14 residues. V was clipped by 5 bases and J by 0 bases, with 8 bases between them. Germline V gives CDR1 MNHEY, CDR2 SVGEGT. CDR3 nucleotides: TGTGCCAGCAGTGACAGCCTTAGCAATCAGCCCCAGCATTTT. This encodes CASSDSLSNQPQHF.

This clone appeared a few times. The J gene is TRBJ1-4, the V gene TRBV28, with D possibly TRBD1 on 6 matching bases. Trimming removed 4 bases from V and 4 bases from J, with 16 bases in between. The CDR3 extends over 16 amino acids. Germline V gives CDR1 MDHEN, CDR2 SYDVKM. The CDR3 protein is CASSSQQGRLNEKLFF. The CDR3 DNA reads as TGTGCCAGCAGTTCCCAACAGGGACGTCTTAATGAAAAACTGTTTTTT.

This clone was picked up a small number of times. The chain links TRBV4-2 to TRBJ1-1, with 7 bases that match TRBD1. The CDR3 contains 13 residues. Germline V CDR1 and CDR2: LGHNA, YNFKEQ. V dropped 4 bases and J dropped 4; count of bases not matched to a gene: 3. This chain's CDR3 is CASSLGGGTEAFF. CDR3 sequence (DNA): TGTGCCAGCAGCCTAGGGGGCGGCACTGAAGCTTTCTTT.

The rearrangement joins TRBV5-8 to TRBJ2-5; D is possibly TRBD1 or TRBD2 (5 bases each). The CDR3 has 15 residues. V gave up 2 bases and J gave up 7 bases, with 18 bases separating them. Germline V CDR1 and CDR2: SGHTS, YDEGEE. The CDR3 sequence is CASSFGGPTPRTQYF. CDR3 nucleotides: TGTGCCAGCAGCTTTGGGGGACCGACACCACGGACCCAGTACTTC.

The V gene is TRBV4-2, the J gene TRBJ2-1, with 10 nucleotides matching TRBD2. Losses at the gene ends were 3 bases for V and 3 bases for J; bases not matched to a gene: 5. This CDR3 is 16 amino acids long. Germline CDR1 LGHNA, CDR2 YNFKEQ. CDR3 in DNA: TGTGCCAGCAGCCAGAGACTAGCGGGCCTCTACAATGAGCAGTTCTTC. Translated, it gives CASSQRLAGLYNEQFF.